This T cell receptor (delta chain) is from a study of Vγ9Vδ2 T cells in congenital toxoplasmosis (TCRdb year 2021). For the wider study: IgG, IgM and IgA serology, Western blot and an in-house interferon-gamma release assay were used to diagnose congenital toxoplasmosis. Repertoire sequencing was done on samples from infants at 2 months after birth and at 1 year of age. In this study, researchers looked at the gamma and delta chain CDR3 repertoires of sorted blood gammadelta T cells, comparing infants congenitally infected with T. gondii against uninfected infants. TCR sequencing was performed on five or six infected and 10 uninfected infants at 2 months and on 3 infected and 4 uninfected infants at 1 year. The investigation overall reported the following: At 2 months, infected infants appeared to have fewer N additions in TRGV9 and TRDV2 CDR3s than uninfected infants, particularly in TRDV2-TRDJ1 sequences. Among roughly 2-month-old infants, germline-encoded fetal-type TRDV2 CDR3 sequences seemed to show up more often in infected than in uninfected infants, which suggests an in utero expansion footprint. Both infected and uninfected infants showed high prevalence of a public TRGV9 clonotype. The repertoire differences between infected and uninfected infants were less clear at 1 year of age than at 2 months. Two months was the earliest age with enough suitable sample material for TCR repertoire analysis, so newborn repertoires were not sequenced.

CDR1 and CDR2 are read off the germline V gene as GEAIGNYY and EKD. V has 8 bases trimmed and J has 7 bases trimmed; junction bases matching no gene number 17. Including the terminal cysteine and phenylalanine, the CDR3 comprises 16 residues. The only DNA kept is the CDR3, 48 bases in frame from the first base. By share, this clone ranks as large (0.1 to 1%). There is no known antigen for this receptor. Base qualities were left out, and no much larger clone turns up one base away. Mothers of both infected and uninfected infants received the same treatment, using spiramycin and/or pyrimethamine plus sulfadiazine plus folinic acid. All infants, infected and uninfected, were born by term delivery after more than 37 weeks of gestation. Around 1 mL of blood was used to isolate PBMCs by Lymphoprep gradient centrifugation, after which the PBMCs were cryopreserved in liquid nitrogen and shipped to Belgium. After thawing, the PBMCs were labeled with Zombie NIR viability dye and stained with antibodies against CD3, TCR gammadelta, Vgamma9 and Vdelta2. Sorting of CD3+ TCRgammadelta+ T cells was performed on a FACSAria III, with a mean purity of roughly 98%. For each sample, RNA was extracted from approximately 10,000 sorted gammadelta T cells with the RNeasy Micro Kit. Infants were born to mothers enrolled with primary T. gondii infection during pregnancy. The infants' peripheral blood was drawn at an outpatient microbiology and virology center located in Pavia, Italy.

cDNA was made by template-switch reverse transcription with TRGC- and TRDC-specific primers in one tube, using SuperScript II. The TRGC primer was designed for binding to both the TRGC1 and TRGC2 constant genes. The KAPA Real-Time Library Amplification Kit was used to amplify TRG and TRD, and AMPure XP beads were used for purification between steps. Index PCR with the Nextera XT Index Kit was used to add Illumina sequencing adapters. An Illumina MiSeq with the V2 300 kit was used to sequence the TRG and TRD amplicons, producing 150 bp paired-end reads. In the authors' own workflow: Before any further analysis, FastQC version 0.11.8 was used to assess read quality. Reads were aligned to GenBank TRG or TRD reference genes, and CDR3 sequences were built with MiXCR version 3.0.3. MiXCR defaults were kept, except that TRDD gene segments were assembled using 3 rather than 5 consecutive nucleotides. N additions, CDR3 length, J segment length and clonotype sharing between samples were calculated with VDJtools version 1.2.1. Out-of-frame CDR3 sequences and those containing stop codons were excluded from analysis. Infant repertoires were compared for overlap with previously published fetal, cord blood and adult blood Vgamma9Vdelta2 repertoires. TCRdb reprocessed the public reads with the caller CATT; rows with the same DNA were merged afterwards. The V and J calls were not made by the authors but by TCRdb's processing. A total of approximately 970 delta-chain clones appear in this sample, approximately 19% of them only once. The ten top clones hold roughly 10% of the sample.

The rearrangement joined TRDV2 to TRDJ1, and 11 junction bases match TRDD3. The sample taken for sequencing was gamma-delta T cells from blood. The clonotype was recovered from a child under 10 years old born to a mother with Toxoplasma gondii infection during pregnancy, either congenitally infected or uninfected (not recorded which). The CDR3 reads CAYGGGYAAPRFKLIF. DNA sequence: TGTGCCTATGGTGGGGGATACGCAGCCCCACGTTTTAAACTCATCTTT.